This T cell receptor beta chain comes out of a study of technical replicates of blood from a few donors. This clone was observed once. Assay: immunoSEQ multiplex PCR; the TCRdb copy retains only in-frame clones and omits some. The table lists around 61,000 clones, around 97% of them singletons. The clonotype originates from a human donor in good health. The sequenced material came from T cells isolated from PBMCs.

The CDR3 bases are TGCGCCAGCAGCCAAGTGGCCAGGGGACAAGAGACCCAGTACTTC. It translates to CASSQVARGQETQYF. The V and J genes are TRBV4-1 and TRBJ2-5; D possibly corresponds to TRBD1 (6 bases). The V and J ends lost 1 base and 2 bases respectively, with 11 bases between them. CDR3 length: 15 residues. Germline CDR1 reads MGHRA; CDR2 reads YSYEKL.